This T cell receptor (beta chain) derives from a study of glioma-infiltrating T cells. Germline CDR1 reads SGHTA; CDR2 reads FQGNSA. The CDR3 extends over 15 amino acids. V shed 5 bases and J shed 4 bases, with 15 bases lying between them. The sample holds a few counts of this clonotype. Using RNA template, CDR3s of TCR alpha and beta were amplified with iRepertoire arm-PCR. TCRdb processed the multiplex PCR reads anew with MiXCR; each CDR3 protein has one entry. The repertoire includes 300,000 to 450,000 distinct CDR3 sequences, 41% of them detected once, and around 11% sits in the top ten. This receptor was obtained from a human donor with low-grade glioma or glioblastoma, undergoing nonglioma brain surgery, or in good health (not recorded which). V and J are TRBV7-2 and TRBJ2-1; tentative D call: TRBD2 (5 bases). The source material was glioma tissue, nonneoplastic brain tissue, or PBMCs (not recorded which). CDR3 nucleotide sequence: TGTGCCAGCAGCCCAGCGGAAGTGAGATACAATGAGCAGTTCTTC. This encodes CASSPAEVRYNEQFF.